This TCR beta chain is drawn from a study of Ad26.COV2.S vaccination and SARS-CoV-2 variants. Study in general: Donor participated within the Ad26.COV2.S arm of the COV1001 trial.

General study points: Considerable breadth of spike-specific CD8+ and CD4+ T cell responses has reportedly been documented following vaccination.

The repertoire was sequenced with immunoSEQ multiplex PCR; TCRdb's copy has only in-frame clones and lacks some. The repertoire consists of about 680,000 clones, with 80% to 90% occurring once and the leading ten covering about 1.5%. Per the germline V gene, CDR1 is SGHNT and CDR2 is YYREEE (reference sequence). This CDR3 spans 17 amino acids. After removal of 4 bases from V and 5 bases from J, the junction contained 9 bases not matched to a gene. With regard to this clone: No antigen is known for it.

The treatment: approximately 18 received Ad26.COV2.S at low or high dose, single or two shots; about five received placebo; per-sample allocation not given. Specimens were obtained on day 63 following the first vaccine or placebo injection. The receptor's source is a person aged 18-60 years who received the Ad26.COV2.S COVID-19 vaccine or a placebo. The sample in question was peripheral blood, obtained in a trial of Ad26.COV2.S vaccine versus placebo. The chain couples TRBV5-4 to TRBJ2-3; 14 bases match TRBD2. The CDR3 here is CASSPRLAGGPGDTQYF. The CDR3 bases are TGTGCCAGCAGCCCCCGACTAGCGGGAGGGCCCGGAGATACGCAGTATTTT.